These T cell receptor beta chains were read from a single sample in a study of blood T cell repertoires in COVID-19. Generated by immunoSEQ multiplex PCR, the TCRdb table keeps only in-frame clones and is missing some. This sample carries 180,000 or so clones, 78% of them seen once, and the ten largest clones take approximately 2.9%. The material sequenced was peripheral blood. Receptors were obtained from a woman at least 80 years old with active or convalescent COVID-19. Both conserved end residues are part of each CDR3. The D gene is left open where the match is weak. Size values are once, few and many counts, or a class for expanded clones, and some rows have none.

>TRBV4-2|TRBD1|TRBJ2-5|-
CASSPGQGSETQYF
TGTGCCAGCAGCCCAGGACAGGGTTCAGAGACCCAGTACTTC
>TRBV6-5|TRBD1|TRBJ2-7|-
CASDRDRGPYEQYF
TGTGCCAGTGACCGGGACAGGGGGCCCTACGAGCAGTACTTC
>TRBV18|-|TRBJ1-3|-
CASSAKGSSGNTIYF
TGTGCCAGCTCAGCTAAAGGGAGCTCTGGAAACACCATATATTTT
>TRBV27|TRBD1|TRBJ2-7|-
CASSNRGRRSYEQYF
TGTGCCAGCAGTAACAGGGGGCGCAGATCCTACGAGCAGTACTTC
>TRBV18|TRBD1|TRBJ2-7|-
CASSPIGTGNEQYF
TGTGCCAGCTCACCGATCGGGACAGGGAACGAGCAGTACTTC
>TRBV7-8|-|TRBJ2-7|-
CASSQPGGNEQYF
TGTGCCAGCAGCCAACCCGGGGGTAACGAGCAGTACTTC
>TRBV20-1|-|TRBJ2-1|few
CSASAGTLSYNEQFF
TGCAGTGCTAGTGCCGGGACACTTTCCTACAATGAGCAGTTCTTC
>TRBV10-2|-|TRBJ1-2|-
CASSEQGTYGYTF
TGCGCCAGCAGTGAGCAGGGGACCTATGGCTACACCTTC
>TRBV3-1/TRBV3-2|-|TRBJ2-7|-
CASSQRQSAYEQYF
TGTGCCAGCAGCCAACGACAGAGTGCCTACGAGCAGTACTTC
>TRBV5-1|TRBD1|TRBJ1-4|-
CASSLTGGRTNEKLFF
TGCGCCAGCAGCCTGACAGGGGGGAGAACTAATGAAAAACTGTTTTTT
>TRBV9|-|TRBJ1-1|once
CASSGQNQIMNTEAFF
TGTGCCAGCAGCGGGCAAAACCAAATAATGAACACTGAAGCTTTCTTT
>TRBV6-1|-|TRBJ1-5|few
CASSGQYSNQPQHF
TGTGCCAGCAGTGGACAATATAGCAATCAGCCCCAGCATTTT
>TRBV11-2|-|TRBJ1-2|-
CASSLDREDGYTF
TGTGCCAGCAGCTTAGACAGGGAGGATGGCTACACCTTC
>TRBV6-5|TRBD2|TRBJ2-3|-
CASSFTSGGGDTQYF
TGTGCCAGCAGTTTTACTAGCGGGGGGGGTGATACGCAGTATTTT
>TRBV18|-|TRBJ1-3|-
CASSPQGGAGNTIYF
TGTGCCAGCTCACCACAGGGAGGCGCTGGAAACACCATATATTTT
>TRBV28|-|TRBJ2-5|-
CASSSRQGWAPETQYF
TGTGCCAGCAGTTCGAGGCAGGGCTGGGCCCCGGAGACCCAGTACTTC
>TRBV20-1|-|TRBJ2-7|-
CSASLFTSLRSYEQYF
TGCAGTGCTAGTCTCTTTACTAGCCTACGGAGCTACGAGCAGTACTTC
>TRBV19|-|TRBJ1-2|-
CASSMRVNYGYTF
TGTGCCAGTAGTATGCGGGTTAACTATGGCTACACCTTC
>TRBV5-6|TRBD1|TRBJ2-2|-
CASSRQGTNTGELFF
TGTGCCAGCAGCAGACAGGGCACGAACACCGGGGAGCTGTTTTTT